This T cell receptor beta chain came from a study of regulatory T cells in long-lasting Graves disease. Investigators prepared the TCR beta libraries by applying iRepertoire HTBI primers and Arm-PCR of CDR3 regions. TCRdb passed the multiplex PCR reads through MiXCR, listing each CDR3 protein once. The table shows 680,000 or so distinct CDR3 sequences, with approximately 15% occurring only once. V lost 2 bases to trimming and J lost 0 bases, with 7 bases between them. The CDR3 runs to 14 residues. Germline V gene data show CDR1 as KGHSH and CDR2 as LQKENI. Time point here: newly diagnosed GD, antithyroid drugs for less than 3 months. TCR sequences were obtained from RNA taken from PBMCs. This clonotype has just a few counts. These data also featured in a second study, about T cells in Graves' hyperthyroidism and ophthalmopathy. From that paper: Clinical symptoms, serum thyroxine, TRAb, thyroid ultrasound and orbital computed tomography informed diagnoses.

The clonotype originates from a woman in her twenties or thirties with Graves disease. The input for sequencing was peripheral blood mononuclear cells (PBMCs), taken at new diagnosis, from a patient treated with antithyroid drugs. This chain joins TRBV18 and TRBJ1-1; no reliable D call. This CDR3 reads CASSPYHLNTEAFF. DNA of the CDR3: TGTGCCAGCTCACCATATCACCTGAACACTGAAGCTTTCTTT.